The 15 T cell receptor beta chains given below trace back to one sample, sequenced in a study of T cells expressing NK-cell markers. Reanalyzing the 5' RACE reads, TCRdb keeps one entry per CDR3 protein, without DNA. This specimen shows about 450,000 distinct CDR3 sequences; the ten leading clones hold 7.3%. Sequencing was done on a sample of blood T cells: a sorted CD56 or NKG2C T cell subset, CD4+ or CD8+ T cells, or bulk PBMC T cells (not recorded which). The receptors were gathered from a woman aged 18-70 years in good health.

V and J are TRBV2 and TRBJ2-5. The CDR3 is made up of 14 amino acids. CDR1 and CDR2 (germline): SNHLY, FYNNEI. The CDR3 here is CASSGQGYQETQYF.

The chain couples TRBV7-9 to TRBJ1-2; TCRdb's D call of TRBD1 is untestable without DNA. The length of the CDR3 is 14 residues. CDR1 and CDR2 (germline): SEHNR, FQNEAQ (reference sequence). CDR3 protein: CASSPPTGYYGYTF. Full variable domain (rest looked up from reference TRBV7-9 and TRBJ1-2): DTGVSQNPRHKITKRGQNVTFRCDPISEHNRLYWYRQTLGQGPEFLTYFQNEAQLEKSRLLSDRFSAERPKGSFSTLEIQRTEQGDSAMYLCASSPPTGYYGYTFGSGTRLTVV.

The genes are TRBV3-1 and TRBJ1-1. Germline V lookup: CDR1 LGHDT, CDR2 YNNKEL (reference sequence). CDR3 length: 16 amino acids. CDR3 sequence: CASSQRPLPLNTEAFF.

Here the CDR3 reads CSVLSGQETQYF. The V call is TRBV29-1, the J call TRBJ2-5; TCRdb lists TRBD2, though no DNA is available to test this call. The V gene's germline CDR1 is SQVTM and CDR2 ANQGSEA. CDR3 length: 12 amino acids.

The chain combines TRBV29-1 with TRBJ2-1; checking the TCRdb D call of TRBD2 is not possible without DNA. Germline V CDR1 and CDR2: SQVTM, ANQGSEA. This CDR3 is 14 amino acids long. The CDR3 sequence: CSVRGLAGYNEQFF.

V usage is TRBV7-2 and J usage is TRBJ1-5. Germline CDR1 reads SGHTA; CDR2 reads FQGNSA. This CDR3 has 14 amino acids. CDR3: CASSLDYTVQPQHF.

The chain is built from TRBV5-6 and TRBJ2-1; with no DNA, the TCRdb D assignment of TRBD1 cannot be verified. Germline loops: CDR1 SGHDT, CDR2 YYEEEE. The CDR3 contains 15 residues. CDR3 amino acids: CASTTRAGNYNEQFF.

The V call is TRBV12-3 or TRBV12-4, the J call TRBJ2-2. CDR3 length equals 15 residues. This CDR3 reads CASSLGPHLTGELFF.

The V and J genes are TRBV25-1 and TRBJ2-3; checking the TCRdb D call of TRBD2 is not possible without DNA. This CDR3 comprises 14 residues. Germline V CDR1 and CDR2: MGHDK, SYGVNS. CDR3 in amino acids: CASMGTSGPDTQYF.

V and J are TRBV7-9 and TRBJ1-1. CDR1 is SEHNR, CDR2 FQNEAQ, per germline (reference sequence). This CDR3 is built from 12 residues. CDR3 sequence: CASSHVGTEAFF.

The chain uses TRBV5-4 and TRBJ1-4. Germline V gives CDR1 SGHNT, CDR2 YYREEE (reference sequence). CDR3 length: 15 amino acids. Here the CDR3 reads CASSLGALTNEKLFF.

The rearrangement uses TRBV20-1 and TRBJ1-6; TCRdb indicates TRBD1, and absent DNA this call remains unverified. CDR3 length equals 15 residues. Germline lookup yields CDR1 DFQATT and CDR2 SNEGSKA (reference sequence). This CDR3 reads CSATRDRSGDSPLHF.

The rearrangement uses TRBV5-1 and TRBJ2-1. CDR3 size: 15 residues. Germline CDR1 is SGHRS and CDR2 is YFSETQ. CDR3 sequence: CASSLDTYTNNEQFF.

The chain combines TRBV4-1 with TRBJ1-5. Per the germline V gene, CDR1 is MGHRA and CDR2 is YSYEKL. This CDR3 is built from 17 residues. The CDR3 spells CASSQVSGAGSNQPQHF.

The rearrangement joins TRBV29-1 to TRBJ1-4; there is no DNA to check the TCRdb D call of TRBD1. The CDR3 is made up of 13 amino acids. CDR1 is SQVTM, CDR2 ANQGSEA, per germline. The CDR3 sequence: CSVPGLYNEKLFF.